Listed below are T cell receptor beta chains from one sample, sequenced in a study of OX40 agonist ivuxolimab in advanced cancers. Clones were sequenced by immunoSEQ multiplex PCR, and TCRdb holds only the in-frame ones, with some missing. The sample shows 60,000 to 100,000 clones, 94% of them seen only once. This specimen was CD4+ or CD8+ T cells sorted from blood, taken in a trial of the OX40 agonist ivuxolimab. The receptors were sampled from an adult with an advanced solid tumor such as melanoma, head and neck, liver or kidney cancer. The CDR3 runs from the conserved cysteine through the conserved F or W. A D gene is named only where the DNA matches it firmly.

TRBV2	.	TRBJ2-6	CARTDRSGANVLTF	TGTGCCAGGACAGACAGGTCTGGGGCCAACGTCCTGACTTTC
TRBV6-5	.	TRBJ2-1	CASSPEGPYNEQFF	TGTGCCAGCAGTCCCGAGGGGCCCTACAATGAGCAGTTCTTC
TRBV6-6	TRBD2	TRBJ2-3	CASSHGTSVGTDTQYF	TGTGCCAGCAGCCACGGGACTAGCGTTGGCACAGATACGCAGTATTTT
TRBV28	TRBD1	TRBJ1-4	CASSFTRDRALREKLFF	TGTGCCAGCAGTTTCACCCGGGACAGGGCTTTACGGGAAAAACTGTTTTTT
TRBV7-6	TRBD1	TRBJ2-1	CASSSQGQYNEQFF	TGTGCCAGCAGCTCCCAGGGACAGTACAATGAGCAGTTCTTC
TRBV11-2	.	TRBJ2-5	CASSPEWAETQYF	TGTGCCAGCAGCCCAGAGTGGGCGGAGACCCAGTACTTC
TRBV5-1	TRBD1	TRBJ1-2	CASSPGGQGHGYTF	TGCGCCAGCAGCCCAGGGGGACAGGGCCATGGCTACACCTTC
TRBV19	.	TRBJ1-1	CASTWGPLNTEAFF	TGTGCCAGTACCTGGGGCCCCTTGAACACTGAAGCTTTCTTT
TRBV19	.	TRBJ2-4	CASSLGGWGKNIQYF	TGTGCCAGTAGTCTGGGCGGGTGGGGCAAAAACATTCAGTACTTC
TRBV4-1	.	TRBJ1-4	CASSQWEQINGKIRVF	TGCGCCAGCAGCCAATGGGAACAGATTAACGGAAAAATCAGGGTTTTT
TRBV19	.	TRBJ2-3	CASSIWTPGGDTQYF	TGTGCCAGTAGTATTTGGACTCCCGGGGGAGATACGCAGTATTTT